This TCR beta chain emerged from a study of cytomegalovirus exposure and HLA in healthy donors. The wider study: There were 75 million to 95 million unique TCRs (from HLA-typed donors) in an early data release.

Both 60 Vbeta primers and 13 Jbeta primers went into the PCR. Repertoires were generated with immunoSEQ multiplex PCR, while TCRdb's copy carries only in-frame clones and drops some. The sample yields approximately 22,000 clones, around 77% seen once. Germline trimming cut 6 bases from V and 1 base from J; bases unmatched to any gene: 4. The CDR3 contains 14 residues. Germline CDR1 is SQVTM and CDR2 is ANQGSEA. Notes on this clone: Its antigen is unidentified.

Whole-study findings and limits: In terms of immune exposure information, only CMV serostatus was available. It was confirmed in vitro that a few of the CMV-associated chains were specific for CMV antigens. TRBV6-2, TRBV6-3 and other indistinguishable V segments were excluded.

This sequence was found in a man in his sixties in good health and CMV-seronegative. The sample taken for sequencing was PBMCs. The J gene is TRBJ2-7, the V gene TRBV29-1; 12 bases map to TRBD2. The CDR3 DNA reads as TGCAGCGTCCAAGGACTAGCGGGGTCCTACGAGCAGTACTTC. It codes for CSVQGLAGSYEQYF.